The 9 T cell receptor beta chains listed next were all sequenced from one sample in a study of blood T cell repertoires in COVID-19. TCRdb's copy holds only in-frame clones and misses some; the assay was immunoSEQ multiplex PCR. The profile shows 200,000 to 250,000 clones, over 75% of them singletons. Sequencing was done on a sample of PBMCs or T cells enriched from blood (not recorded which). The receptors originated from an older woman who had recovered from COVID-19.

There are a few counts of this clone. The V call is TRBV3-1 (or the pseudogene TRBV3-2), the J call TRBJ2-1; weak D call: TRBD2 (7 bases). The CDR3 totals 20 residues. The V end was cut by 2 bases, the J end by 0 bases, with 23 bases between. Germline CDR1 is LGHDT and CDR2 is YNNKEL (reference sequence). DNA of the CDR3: TGTGCCAGCAGCCAAAGAGGGGGTAGCGGGTATTTCCACTCCTACAATGAGCAGTTCTTC. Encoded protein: CASSQRGGSGYFHSYNEQFF.

The CDR3 protein is CATSGTGSSGRALNEQFF. The DNA of the CDR3 is TGTGCCACCAGTGGGACAGGGAGTAGCGGGAGGGCCTTAAATGAGCAGTTCTTC. V is TRBV24-1 and J is TRBJ2-1; 11 bases fit TRBD2. V was pared by 5 bases and J by 7 bases, with 15 bases of the junction left unmatched. Per the germline V gene, CDR1 is KGHDR and CDR2 is SFDVKD. The CDR3 is 18 residues long.

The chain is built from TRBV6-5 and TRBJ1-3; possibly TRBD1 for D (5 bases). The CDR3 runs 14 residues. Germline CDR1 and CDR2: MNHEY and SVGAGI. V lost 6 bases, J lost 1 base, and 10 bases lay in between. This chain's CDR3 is CASRLDTSGNTIYF. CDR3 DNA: TGTGCCAGCAGGCTGGACACGTCTGGAAACACCATATATTTT.

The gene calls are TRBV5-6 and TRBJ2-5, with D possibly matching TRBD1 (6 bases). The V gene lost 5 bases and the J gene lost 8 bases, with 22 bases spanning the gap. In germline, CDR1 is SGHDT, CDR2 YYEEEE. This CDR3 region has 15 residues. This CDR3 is CASSQWTVGVRTQYF. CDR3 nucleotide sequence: TGTGCCAGCAGTCAATGGACAGTGGGAGTGAGAACCCAGTACTTC.

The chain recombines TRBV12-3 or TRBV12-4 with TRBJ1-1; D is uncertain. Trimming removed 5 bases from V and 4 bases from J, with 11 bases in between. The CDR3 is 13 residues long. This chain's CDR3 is CASSLDLTTEAFF. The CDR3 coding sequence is TGTGCCAGCAGTCTAGACCTAACCACTGAAGCTTTCTTT.

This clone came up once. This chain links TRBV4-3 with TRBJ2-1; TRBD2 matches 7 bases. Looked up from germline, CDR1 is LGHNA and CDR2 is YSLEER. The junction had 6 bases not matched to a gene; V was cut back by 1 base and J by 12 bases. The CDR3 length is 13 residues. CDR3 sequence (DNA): TGCGCCAGCAGCCAAGTGGGAGGGGCAGGGCAGTTCTTC. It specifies CASSQVGGAGQFF.

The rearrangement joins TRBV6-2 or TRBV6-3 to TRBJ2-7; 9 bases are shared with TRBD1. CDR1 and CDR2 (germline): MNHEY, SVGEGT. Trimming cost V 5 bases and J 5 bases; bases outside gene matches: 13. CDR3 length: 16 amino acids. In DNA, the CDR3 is TGTGCCAGCAGTAGACCCACAGGGGGCGAGAGGAACGAGCAGTACTTC. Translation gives CASSRPTGGERNEQYF.

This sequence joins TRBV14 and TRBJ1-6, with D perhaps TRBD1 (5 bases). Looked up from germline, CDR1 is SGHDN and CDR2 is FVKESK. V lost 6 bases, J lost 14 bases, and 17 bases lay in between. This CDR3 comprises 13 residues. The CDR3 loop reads CASSIHLGETLHF. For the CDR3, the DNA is TGTGCCAGCAGTATCCACCTAGGGGAAACCCTCCACTTT.

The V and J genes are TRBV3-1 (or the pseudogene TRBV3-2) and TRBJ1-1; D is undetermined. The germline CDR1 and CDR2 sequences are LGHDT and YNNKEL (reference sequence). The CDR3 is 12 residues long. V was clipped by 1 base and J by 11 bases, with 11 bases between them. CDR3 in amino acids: CASSQGAGSAFF. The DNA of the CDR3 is TGTGCCAGCAGCCAAGGGGCGGGTTCGGCTTTCTTT.